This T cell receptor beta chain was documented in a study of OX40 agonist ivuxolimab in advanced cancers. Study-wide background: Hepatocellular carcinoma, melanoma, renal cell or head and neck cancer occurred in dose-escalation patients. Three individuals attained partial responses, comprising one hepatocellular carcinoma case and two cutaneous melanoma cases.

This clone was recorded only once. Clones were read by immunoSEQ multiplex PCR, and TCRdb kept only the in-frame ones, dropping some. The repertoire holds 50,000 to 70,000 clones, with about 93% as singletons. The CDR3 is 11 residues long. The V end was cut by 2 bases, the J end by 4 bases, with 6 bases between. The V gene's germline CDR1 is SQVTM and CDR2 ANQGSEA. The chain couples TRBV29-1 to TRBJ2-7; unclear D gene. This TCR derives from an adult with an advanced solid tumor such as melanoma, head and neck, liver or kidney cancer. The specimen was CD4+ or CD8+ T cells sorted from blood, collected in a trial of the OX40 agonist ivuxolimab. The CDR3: CSVEHGYEQYF. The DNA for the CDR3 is TGCAGCGTTGAACACGGTTACGAGCAGTACTTC.